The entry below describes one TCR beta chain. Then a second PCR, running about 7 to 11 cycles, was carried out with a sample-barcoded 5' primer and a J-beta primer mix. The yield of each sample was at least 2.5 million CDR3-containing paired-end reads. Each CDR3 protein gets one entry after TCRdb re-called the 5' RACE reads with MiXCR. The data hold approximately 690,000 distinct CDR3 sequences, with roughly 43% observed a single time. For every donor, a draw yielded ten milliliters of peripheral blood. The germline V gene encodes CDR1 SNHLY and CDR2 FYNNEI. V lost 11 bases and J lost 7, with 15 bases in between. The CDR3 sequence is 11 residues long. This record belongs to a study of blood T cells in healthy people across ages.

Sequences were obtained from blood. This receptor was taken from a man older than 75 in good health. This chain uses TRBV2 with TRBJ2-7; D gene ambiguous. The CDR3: CAGSAEGEQYF. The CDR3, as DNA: TGTGCCGGCTCTGCGGAAGGGGAGCAGTACTTC. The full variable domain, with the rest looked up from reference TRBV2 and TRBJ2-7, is EPEVTQTPSHQVTQMGQEVILRCVPISNHLYFYWYRQILGQKVEFLVSFYNNEISEKSEIFDDQFSVERPDGSNFTLKIRSTKLEDSAMYFCAGSAEGEQYFGPGTRLTVT.